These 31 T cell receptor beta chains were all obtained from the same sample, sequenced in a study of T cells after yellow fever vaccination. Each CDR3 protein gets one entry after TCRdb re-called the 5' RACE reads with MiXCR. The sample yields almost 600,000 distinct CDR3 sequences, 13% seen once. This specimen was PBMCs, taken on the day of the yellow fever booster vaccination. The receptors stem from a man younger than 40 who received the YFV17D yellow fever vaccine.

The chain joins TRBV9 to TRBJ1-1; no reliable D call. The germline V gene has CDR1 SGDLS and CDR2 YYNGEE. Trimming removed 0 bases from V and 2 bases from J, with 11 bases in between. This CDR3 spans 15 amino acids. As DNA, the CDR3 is TGTGCCAGCAGCGTAGACGGGTTGCCTAACACTGAAGCTTTCTTT. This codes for CASSVDGLPNTEAFF.

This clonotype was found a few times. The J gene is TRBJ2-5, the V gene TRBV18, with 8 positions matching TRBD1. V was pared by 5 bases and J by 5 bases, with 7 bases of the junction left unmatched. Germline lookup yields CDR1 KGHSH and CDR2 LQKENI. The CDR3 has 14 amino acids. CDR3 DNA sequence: TGTGCCAGCTCAGACGGACAGGGAAGGGAGACCCAGTACTTC. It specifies CASSDGQGRETQYF.

The CDR3 spells CASSVEYRIGEQFF. CDR3 nucleotide sequence: TGTGCCAGCAGCGTAGAGTATCGGATAGGTGAGCAGTTCTTC. V gene TRBV9 combines with J gene TRBJ2-1, with D uncertain. CDR1 is SGDLS, CDR2 YYNGEE, per germline. Trimming pared 0 bases from V and 9 bases from J, leaving 13 bases between. The CDR3 is 14 amino acids.

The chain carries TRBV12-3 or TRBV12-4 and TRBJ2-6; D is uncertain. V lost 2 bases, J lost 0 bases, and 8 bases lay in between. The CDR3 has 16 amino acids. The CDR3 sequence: CASSLSTSSGANVLTF. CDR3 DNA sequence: TGTGCCAGCAGTTTATCTACATCCTCTGGGGCCAACGTCCTGACTTTC.

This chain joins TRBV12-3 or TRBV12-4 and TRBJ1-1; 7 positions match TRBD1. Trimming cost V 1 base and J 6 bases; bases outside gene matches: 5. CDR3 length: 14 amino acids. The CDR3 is CASSLGGGGSEAFF. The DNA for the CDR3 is TGTGCCAGCAGTTTAGGAGGGGGCGGGTCTGAAGCTTTCTTT.

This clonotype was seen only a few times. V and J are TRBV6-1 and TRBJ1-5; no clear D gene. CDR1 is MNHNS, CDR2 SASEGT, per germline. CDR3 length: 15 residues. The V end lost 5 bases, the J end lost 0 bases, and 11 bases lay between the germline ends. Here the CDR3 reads CASSPRPNSNQPQHF. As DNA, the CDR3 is TGTGCCAGCAGTCCCCGTCCGAATAGCAATCAGCCCCAGCATTTT.

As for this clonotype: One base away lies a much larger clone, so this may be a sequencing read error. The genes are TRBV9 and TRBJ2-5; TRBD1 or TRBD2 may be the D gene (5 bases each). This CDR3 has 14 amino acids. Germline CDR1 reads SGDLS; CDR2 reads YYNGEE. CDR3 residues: CASSVSPGRETQNF. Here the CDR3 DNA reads TGTGCCAGCAGCGTAAGCCCGGGGCGAGAGACCCAGAACTTC. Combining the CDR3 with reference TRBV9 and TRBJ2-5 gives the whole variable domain DSGVTQTPKHLITATGQRVTLRCSPRSGDLSVYWYQQSLDQGLQFLIQYYNGEERAKGNILERFSAQQFPDLHSELNLSSLELGDSALYFCASSVSPGRETQNFGPGTRLLVL.

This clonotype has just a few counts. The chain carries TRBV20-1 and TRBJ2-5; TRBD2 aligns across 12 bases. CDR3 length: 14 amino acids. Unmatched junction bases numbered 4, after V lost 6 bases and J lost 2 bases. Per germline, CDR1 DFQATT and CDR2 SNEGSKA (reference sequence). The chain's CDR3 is CSASLAGGQETQYF. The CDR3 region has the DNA TGCAGTGCCAGCCTAGCGGGAGGGCAAGAGACCCAGTACTTC.

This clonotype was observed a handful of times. The CDR3 region is CSAPHPSEQGADQPQHF. In DNA, the CDR3 is TGCAGTGCTCCGCACCCTTCGGAACAGGGGGCTGATCAGCCCCAGCATTTT. The rearrangement uses TRBV20-1 and TRBJ1-5; 9 bases line up with TRBD1. V shed 5 bases and J 5 bases; nucleotides not matched to a gene: 16. From germline, CDR1 is DFQATT and CDR2 SNEGSKA (reference sequence). CDR3 length: 17 amino acids.

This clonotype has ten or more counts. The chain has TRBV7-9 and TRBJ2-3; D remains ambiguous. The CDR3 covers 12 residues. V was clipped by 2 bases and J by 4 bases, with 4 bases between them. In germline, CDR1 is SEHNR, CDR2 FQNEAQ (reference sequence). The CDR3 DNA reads TGTGCCAGCAGCTTAACCCCAGATACGCAGTATTTT. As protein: CASSLTPDTQYF.

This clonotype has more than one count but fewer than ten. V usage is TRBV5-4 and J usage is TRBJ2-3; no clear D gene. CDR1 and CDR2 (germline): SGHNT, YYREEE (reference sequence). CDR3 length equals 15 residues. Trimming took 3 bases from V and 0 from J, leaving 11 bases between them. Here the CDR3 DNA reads TGTGCCAGCAGCTCAAAGGTCATTAGCACAGATACGCAGTATTTT. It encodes CASSSKVISTDTQYF. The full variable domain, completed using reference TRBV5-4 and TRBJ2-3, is ETGVTQSPTHLIKTRGQQVTLRCSSQSGHNTVSWYQQALGQGPQFIFQYYREEENGRGNFPPRFSGLQFPNYSSELNVNALELDDSALYLCASSSKVISTDTQYFGPGTRLTVL.

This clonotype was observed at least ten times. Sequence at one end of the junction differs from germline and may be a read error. CDR3 nucleotides: TGTGCCAGCTCACTCGGACGGGACAATGAGCAGTTCTTC. Translated: CASSLGRDNEQFF. The J gene is TRBJ2-1, the V gene TRBV5-1; the D is unclear. CDR1 is SGHRS, CDR2 YFSETQ, per germline. This CDR3 contains 13 residues.

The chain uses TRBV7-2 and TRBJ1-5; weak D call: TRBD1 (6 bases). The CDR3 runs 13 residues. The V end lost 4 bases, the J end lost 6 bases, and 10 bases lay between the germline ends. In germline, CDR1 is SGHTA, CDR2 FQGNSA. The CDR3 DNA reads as TGTGCCAGCAGCTCAGGGGTTATTCAGCCCCAGCATTTT. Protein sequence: CASSSGVIQPQHF.

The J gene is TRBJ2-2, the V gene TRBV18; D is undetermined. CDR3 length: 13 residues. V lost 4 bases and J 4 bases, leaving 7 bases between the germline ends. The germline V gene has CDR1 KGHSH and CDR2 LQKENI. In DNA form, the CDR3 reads TGTGCCAGCTCACTTCAGGCCACCGGGGAGCTGTTTTTT. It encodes CASSLQATGELFF.

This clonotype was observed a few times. CDR3 sequence reads: CASSPLPVETLLEQYF. In DNA form, the CDR3 reads TGTGCCAGCAGTCCCCTCCCGGTGGAAACCCTCCTGGAGCAGTACTTC. The gene calls are TRBV6-2 or TRBV6-3 and TRBJ2-7; no reliable D call. The germline V and J ends were trimmed by 5 bases and 7 bases, with 24 bases remaining between them. This CDR3 spans 16 amino acids. Germline CDR1 reads MNHEY; CDR2 reads SVGEGT.

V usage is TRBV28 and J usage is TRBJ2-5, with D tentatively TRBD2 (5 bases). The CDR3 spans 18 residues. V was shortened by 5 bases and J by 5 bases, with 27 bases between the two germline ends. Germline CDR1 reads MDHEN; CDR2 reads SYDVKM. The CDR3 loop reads CASSRVLSRGPPEETQYF. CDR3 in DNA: TGTGCCAGCAGTCGTGTCCTCTCCCGCGGGCCCCCTGAGGAGACCCAGTACTTC.

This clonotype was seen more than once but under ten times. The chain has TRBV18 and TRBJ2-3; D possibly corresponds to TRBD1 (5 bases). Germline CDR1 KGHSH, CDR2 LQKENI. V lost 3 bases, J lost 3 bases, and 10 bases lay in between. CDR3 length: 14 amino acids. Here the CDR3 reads CASSPGKGTDTQYF. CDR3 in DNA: TGTGCCAGCTCACCTGGAAAGGGGACAGATACGCAGTATTTT. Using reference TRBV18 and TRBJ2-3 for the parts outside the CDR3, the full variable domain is NAGVMQNPRHLVRRRGQEARLRCSPMKGHSHVYWYRQLPEEGLKFMVYLQKENIIDESGMPKERFSAEFPKEGPSILRIQQVVRGDSAAYFCASSPGKGTDTQYFGPGTRLTVL.

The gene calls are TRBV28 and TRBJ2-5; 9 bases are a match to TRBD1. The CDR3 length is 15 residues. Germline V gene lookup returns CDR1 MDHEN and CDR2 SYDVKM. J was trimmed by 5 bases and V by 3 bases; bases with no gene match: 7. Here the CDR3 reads CASSFEGQGDETQYF. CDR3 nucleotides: TGTGCCAGCAGTTTTGAGGGACAGGGAGACGAGACCCAGTACTTC.

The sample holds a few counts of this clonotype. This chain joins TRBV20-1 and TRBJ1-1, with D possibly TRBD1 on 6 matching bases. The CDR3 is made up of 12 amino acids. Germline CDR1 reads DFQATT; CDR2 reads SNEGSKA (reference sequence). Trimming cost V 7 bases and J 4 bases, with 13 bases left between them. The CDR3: CSVLQGATEAFF. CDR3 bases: TGCAGTGTTTTACAGGGAGCCACTGAAGCTTTCTTT.

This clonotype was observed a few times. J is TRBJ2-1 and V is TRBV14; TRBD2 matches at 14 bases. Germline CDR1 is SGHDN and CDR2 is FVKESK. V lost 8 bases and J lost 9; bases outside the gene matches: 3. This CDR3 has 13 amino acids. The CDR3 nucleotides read TGTGCCAGCGGGACTAGCGGGAGAGCTGAGCAGTTCTTC. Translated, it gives CASGTSGRAEQFF.

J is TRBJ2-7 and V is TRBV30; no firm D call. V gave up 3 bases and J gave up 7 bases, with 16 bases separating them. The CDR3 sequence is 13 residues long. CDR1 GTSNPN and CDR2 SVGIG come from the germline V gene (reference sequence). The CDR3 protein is CAWSYAILGEQYF. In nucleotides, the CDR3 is TGTGCCTGGAGCTATGCCATTTTGGGGGAGCAGTACTTC. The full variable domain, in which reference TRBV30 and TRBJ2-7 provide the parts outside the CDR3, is SQTIHQWPATLVQPVGSPLSLECTVEGTSNPNLYWYRQAAGRGLQLLFYSVGIGQISSEVPQNLSASRPQDRQFILSSKKLLLSDSGFYLCAWSYAILGEQYFGPGTRLTVT.

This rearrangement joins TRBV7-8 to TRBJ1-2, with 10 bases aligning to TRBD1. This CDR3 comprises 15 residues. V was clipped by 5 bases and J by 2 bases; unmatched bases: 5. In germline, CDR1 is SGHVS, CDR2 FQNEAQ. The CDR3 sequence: CASSTGQGGNYGYTF. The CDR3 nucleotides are TGTGCCAGCAGCACAGGACAGGGGGGCAACTATGGCTACACCTTC.

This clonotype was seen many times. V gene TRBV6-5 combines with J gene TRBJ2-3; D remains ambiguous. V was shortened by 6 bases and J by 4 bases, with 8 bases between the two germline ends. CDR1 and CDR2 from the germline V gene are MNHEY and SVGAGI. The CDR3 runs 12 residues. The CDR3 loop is CASSGLADTQYF. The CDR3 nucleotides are TGTGCCAGCAGCGGATTGGCAGATACGCAGTATTTT.

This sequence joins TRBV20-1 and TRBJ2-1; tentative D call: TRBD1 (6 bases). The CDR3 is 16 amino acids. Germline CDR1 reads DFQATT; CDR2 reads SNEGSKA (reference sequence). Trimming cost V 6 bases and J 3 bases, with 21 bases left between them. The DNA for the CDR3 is TGCAGTGCGCACAAGGCAGGGGACAACCTCTACAATGAGCAGTTCTTC. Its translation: CSAHKAGDNLYNEQFF.

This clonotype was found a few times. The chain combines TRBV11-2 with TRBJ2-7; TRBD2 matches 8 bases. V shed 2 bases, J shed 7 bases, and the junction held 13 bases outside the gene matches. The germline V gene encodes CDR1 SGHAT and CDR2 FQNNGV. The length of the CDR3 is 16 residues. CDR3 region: CASSLPLLSGGVEQYF. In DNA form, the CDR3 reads TGTGCCAGCAGCTTACCACTCCTCAGCGGGGGTGTGGAGCAGTACTTC.

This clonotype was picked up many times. CDR3 in amino acids: CASSQEVPRLGTGHNEQFF. The CDR3 bases are TGCGCCAGCAGCCAAGAGGTCCCCAGGTTGGGGACAGGGCACAATGAGCAGTTCTTC. This sequence joins TRBV4-3 and TRBJ2-1; 9 bases line up with TRBD1. This CDR3 comprises 19 residues. The junction had 14 bases not matched to a gene; V was cut back by 0 bases and J by 5 bases. The germline gives CDR1 LGHNA, CDR2 YSLEER.

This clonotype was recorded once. The CDR3 reads CASSQKKTQYF. The CDR3 DNA reads as TGTGCCAGCAGCCAGAAGAAGACCCAGTACTTC. This sequence joins TRBV3-1 and TRBJ2-5; D not resolved. In germline, CDR1 is LGHDT, CDR2 YNNKEL (reference sequence). The CDR3 has 11 amino acids. V gave up 3 bases and J gave up 6 bases, with 5 bases separating them.

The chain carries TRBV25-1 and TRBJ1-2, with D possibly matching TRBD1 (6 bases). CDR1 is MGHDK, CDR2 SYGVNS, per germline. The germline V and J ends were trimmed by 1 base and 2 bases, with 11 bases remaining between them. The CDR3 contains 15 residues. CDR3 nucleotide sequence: TGTGCCAGCAGTGAATTTATAGGGGGAAACTATGGCTACACCTTC. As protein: CASSEFIGGNYGYTF.

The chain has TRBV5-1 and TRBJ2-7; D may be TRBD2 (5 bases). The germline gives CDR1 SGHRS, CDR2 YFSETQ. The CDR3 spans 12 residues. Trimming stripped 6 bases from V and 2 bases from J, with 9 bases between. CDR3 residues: CASNRGPYEQYF. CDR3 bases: TGCGCCAGCAATCGGGGTCCCTACGAGCAGTACTTC.

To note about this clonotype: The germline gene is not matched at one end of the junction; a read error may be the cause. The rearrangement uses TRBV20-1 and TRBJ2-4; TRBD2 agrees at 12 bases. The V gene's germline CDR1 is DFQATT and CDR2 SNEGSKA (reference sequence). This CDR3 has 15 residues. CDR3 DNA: TGCAGTGCTAGATCTAGCGGGAGGGCCATAAACATTCAGTACTTC. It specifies CSARSSGRAINIQYF.

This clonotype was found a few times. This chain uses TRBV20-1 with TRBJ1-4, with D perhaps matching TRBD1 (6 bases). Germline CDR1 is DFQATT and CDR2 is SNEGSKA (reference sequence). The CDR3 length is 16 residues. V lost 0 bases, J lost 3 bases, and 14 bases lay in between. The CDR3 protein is CSARDLHRESNEKLFF. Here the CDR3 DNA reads TGCAGTGCTAGAGATCTACACAGGGAATCTAATGAAAAACTGTTTTTT.